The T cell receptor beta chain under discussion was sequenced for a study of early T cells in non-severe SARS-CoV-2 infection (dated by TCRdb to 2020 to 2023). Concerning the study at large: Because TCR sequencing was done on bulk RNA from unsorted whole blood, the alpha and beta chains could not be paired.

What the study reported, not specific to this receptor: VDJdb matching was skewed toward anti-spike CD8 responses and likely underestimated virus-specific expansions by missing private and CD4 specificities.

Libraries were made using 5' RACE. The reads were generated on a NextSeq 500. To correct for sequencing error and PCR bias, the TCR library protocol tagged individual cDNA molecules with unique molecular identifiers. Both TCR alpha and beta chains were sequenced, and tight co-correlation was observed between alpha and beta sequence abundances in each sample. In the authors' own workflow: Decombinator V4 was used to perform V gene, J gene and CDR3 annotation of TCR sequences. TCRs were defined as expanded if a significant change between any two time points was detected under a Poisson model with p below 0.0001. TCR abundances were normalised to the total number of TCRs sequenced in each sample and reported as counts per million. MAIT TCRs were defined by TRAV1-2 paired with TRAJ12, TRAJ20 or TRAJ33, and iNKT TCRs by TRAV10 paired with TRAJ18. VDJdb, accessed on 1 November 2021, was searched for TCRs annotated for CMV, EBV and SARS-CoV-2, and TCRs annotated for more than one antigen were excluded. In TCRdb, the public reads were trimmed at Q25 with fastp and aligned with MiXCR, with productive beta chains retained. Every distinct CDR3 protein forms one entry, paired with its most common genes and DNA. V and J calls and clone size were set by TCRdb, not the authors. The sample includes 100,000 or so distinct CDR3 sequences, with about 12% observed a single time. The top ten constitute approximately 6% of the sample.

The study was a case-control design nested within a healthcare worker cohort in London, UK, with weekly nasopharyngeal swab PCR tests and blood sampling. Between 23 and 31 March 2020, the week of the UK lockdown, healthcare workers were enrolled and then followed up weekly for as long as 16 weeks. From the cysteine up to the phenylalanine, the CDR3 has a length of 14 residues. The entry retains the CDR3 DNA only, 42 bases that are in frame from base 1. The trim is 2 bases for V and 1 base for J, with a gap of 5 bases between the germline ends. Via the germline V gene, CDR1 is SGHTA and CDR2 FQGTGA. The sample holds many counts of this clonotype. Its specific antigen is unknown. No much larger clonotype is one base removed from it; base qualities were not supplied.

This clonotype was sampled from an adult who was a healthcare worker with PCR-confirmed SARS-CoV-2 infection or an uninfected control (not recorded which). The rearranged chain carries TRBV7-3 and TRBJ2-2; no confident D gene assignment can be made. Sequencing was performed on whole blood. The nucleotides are TGTGCCAGCAGCTTAGAAGGGAACACCGGGGAGCTGTTTTTT. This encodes CASSLEGNTGELFF.